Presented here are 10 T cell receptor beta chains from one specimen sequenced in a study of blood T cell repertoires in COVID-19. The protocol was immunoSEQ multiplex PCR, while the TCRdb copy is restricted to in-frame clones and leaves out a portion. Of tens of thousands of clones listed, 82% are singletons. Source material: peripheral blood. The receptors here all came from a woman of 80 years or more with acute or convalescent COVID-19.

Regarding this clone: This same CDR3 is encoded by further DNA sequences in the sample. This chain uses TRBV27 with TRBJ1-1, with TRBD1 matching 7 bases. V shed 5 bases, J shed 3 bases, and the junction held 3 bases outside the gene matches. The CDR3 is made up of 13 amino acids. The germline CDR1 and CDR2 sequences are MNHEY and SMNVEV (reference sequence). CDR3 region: CASSRTGDTEAFF. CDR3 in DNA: TGTGCCAGCAGTCGAACAGGGGACACTGAAGCTTTCTTT.

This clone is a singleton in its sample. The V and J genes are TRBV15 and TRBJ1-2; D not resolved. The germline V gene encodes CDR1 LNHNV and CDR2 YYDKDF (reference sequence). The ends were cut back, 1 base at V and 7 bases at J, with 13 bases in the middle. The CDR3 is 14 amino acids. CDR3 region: CATSRGPGSPGYTF. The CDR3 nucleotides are TGTGCCACCAGCAGAGGCCCCGGGTCCCCTGGCTACACCTTC.

CDR3 region: CASSATGISNEKLFF. CDR3 in DNA: TGTGCCAGCAGTGCCACAGGGATATCTAATGAAAAACTGTTTTTT. The V gene is TRBV25-1, the J gene TRBJ1-4; D perhaps matches TRBD1 (6 bases). The V and J ends lost 4 bases and 3 bases respectively, with 12 bases between them. Germline CDR1 is MGHDK and CDR2 is SYGVNS. This CDR3 comprises 15 residues.

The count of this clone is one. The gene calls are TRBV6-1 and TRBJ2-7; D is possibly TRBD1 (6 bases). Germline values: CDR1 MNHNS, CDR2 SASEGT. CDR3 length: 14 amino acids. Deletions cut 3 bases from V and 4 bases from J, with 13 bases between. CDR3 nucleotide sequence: TGTGCCAGCAGTGAGGGACAAGTACGATACGAGCAGTACTTC. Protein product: CASSEGQVRYEQYF.

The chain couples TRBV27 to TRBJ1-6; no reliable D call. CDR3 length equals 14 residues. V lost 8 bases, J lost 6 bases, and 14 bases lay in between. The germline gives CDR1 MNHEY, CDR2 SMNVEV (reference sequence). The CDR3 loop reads CASQSGSINSPLHF. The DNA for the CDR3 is TGTGCCAGCCAATCGGGTTCCATTAATTCACCCCTCCACTTT.

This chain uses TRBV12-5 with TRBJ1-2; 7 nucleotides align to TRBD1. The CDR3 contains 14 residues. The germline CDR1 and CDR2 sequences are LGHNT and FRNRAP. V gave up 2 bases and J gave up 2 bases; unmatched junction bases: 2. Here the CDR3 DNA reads TGTGCTAGTGGTTTGCCGACAGGGAACTATGGCTACACCTTC. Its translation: CASGLPTGNYGYTF. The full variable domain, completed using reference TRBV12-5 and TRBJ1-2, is DARVTQTPRHKVTEMGQEVTMRCQPILGHNTVFWYRQTMMQGLELLAYFRNRAPLDDSGMPKDRFSAEMPDATLATLKIQPSEPRDSAVYFCASGLPTGNYGYTFGSGTRLTVV.

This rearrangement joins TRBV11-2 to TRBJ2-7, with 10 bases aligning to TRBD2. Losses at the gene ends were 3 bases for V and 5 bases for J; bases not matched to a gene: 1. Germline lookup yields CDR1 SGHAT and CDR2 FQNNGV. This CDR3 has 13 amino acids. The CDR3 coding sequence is TGTGCCAGCAGCTTCGGGACTAGCGACGAGCAGTACTTC. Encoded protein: CASSFGTSDEQYF.

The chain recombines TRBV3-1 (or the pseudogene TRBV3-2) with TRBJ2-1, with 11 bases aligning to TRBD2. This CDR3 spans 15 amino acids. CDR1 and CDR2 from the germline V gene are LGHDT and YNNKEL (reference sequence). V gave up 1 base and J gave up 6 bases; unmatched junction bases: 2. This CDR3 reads CASSQVSGGANEQFF. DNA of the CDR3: TGTGCCAGCAGCCAAGTTAGCGGGGGGGCCAATGAGCAGTTCTTC.

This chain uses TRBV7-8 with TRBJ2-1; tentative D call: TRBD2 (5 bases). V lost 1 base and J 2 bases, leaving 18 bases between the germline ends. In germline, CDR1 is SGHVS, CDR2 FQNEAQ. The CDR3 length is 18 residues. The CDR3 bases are TGTGCCAGCAGCTTAGGGGATCGCGGGTCCTCGACCTACAATGAGCAGTTCTTC. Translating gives CASSLGDRGSSTYNEQFF.

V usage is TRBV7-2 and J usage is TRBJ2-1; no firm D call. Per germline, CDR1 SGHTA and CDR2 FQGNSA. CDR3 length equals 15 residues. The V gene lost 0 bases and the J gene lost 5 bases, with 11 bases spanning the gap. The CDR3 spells CASSLAFGPNNEQFF. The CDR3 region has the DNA TGTGCCAGCAGCTTAGCATTTGGGCCCAACAATGAGCAGTTCTTC.